This T cell receptor (beta chain) was retrieved from a study of cytomegalovirus exposure and HLA in healthy donors. The study's findings and limits: Among the most significant clusters, several appeared linked to common viral pathogens in a later analysis. According to the study, some 160 TCR beta chains were cytomegalovirus-associated. Later analysis identified a missense DCLRE1C variant that was linked to TCR beta V- and J-gene trimming. Some public TCRs appeared in many individuals, while most sequences were rare.

With respect to this clone: Its specificity is unknown.

The PCR ran on 60 Vbeta and 13 Jbeta primers. The assay was immunoSEQ multiplex PCR, and TCRdb's table has in-frame clones only and misses some. The data contain some 100,000 clones, about 70% of them singletons. Sequencing was performed on PBMCs. The receptor was isolated from a woman aged 18-29 years in good health and CMV-seropositive.

CDR3 bases: TGTGCCAGCAGCCGAGGGACAGCTAGCACTGAAGCTTTCTTT. It encodes CASSRGTASTEAFF. This chain uses TRBV7-8 with TRBJ1-1; TRBD1 matches 7 bases. V lost 5 bases and J lost 4; bases outside the gene matches: 7. Germline V CDR1 and CDR2: SGHVS, FQNEAQ. The CDR3 runs to 14 residues. Full variable domain (missing parts from reference TRBV7-8 and TRBJ1-1): GAGVSQSPRYKVAKRGQDVALRCDPISGHVSLFWYQQALGQGPEFLTYFQNEAQLDKSGLPSDRFFAERPEGSVSTLKIQRTQQEDSAVYLCASSRGTASTEAFFGQGTRLTVV.